The 28 T cell receptor beta chains below come from one sample, sequenced in a study of Ad26.COV2.S vaccination and SARS-CoV-2 variants. The repertoire was sequenced with immunoSEQ multiplex PCR; TCRdb's copy has only in-frame clones and lacks some. The table shows about 320,000 clones, with 70% to 90% occurring only once. The treatment denotes: roughly 20 received Ad26.COV2.S at low or high dose, single or two shots; roughly 5 received placebo; per-sample allocation not given. Sampling happened 63 days after the first vaccine or placebo injection. The sequences come from peripheral blood, collected in a trial of Ad26.COV2.S vaccine versus placebo. The receptor set was obtained from a person aged 18-65 years who received the Ad26.COV2.S COVID-19 vaccine or a placebo.

The V call is TRBV5-4, the J call TRBJ2-7, with unresolved D. Germline CDR1 is SGHNT and CDR2 is YYREEE (reference sequence). Trimming pared 0 bases from V and 4 bases from J, leaving 11 bases between. The CDR3 sequence is 14 residues long. CDR3 protein: CASSLEGRIYEQYF. Written as DNA, the CDR3 is TGTGCCAGCAGCTTGGAAGGACGGATATACGAGCAGTACTTC.

The chain recombines TRBV9 with TRBJ1-4; D is undetermined. CDR3 length: 15 amino acids. Germline lookup yields CDR1 SGDLS and CDR2 YYNGEE. Trimming removed 0 bases at V and 8 bases at J, with 14 bases between. Here the CDR3 reads CASSVDRVPGEKLFF. CDR3 DNA: TGTGCCAGCAGCGTAGATAGGGTCCCTGGCGAAAAACTGTTTTTT.

There are a few counts of this clone. The rearrangement links TRBV9 to TRBJ1-1; D remains unclear. V shed 4 bases and J shed 2 bases, with 9 bases lying between them. This CDR3 region has 13 residues. Germline V gives CDR1 SGDLS, CDR2 YYNGEE. The CDR3 sequence is CASSQAPNTEAFF. Here the CDR3 DNA reads TGTGCCAGCAGCCAGGCGCCCAACACTGAAGCTTTCTTT. The full variable domain, its missing parts supplied by reference TRBV9 and TRBJ1-1, is DSGVTQTPKHLITATGQRVTLRCSPRSGDLSVYWYQQSLDQGLQFLIQYYNGEERAKGNILERFSAQQFPDLHSELNLSSLELGDSALYFCASSQAPNTEAFFGQGTRLTVV.

The chain is built from TRBV20-1 and TRBJ2-3; TRBD2 might be the D (5 bases). V lost 3 bases and J lost 5, with 18 bases in between. This CDR3 has 15 amino acids. Looked up from germline, CDR1 is DFQATT and CDR2 is SNEGSKA (reference sequence). The DNA for the CDR3 is TGCAGTGCTAGTCAACTCGGGCTAGCTGGAGATACGCAGTATTTT. Its protein product is CSASQLGLAGDTQYF.

V is TRBV15 and J is TRBJ2-7; 8 bases map to TRBD1. This CDR3 comprises 13 residues. J gave up 7 bases and V 1 base, and 3 bases lay outside the gene matches. Germline lookup yields CDR1 LNHNV and CDR2 YYDKDF (reference sequence). CDR3 nucleotide sequence: TGTGCCACCAGCAGAGTACGGACAGGGGAGCAGTACTTC. The encoded protein is CATSRVRTGEQYF.

Here the CDR3 reads CASSTGQGDEQFF. The CDR3 coding sequence is TGCGCCAGCAGCACAGGACAGGGCGATGAGCAGTTCTTC. V gene TRBV5-1 combines with J gene TRBJ2-1; 8 nucleotides align to TRBD1. V lost 4 bases and J lost 8; bases outside the gene matches: 5. This CDR3 is 13 amino acids long. CDR1 is SGHRS, CDR2 YFSETQ, per germline.

As regards this clone: This same CDR3 is encoded by further DNA sequences in the sample. V and J are TRBV28 and TRBJ1-3; D uncertain. Germline assignment: CDR1 MDHEN and CDR2 SYDVKM. Trimming removed 2 bases at V and 7 bases at J, with 3 bases between. This CDR3 contains 11 residues. In DNA, the CDR3 is TGTGCCAGCAGTTTAGGGAACACCATATATTTT. Translating it yields CASSLGNTIYF.

This chain joins TRBV7-2 and TRBJ2-7; the D gene is possibly TRBD2 (6 bases). CDR1 is SGHTA, CDR2 FQGNSA, per germline. V lost 3 bases to trimming and J lost 5 bases, with 20 bases between them. The CDR3 spans 16 residues. CDR3: CASSLVSMTRSNEQYF. Here the CDR3 DNA reads TGTGCCAGCAGCTTGGTTAGCATGACTAGATCCAACGAGCAGTACTTC.

This clone appeared a single time. The chain joins TRBV7-9 to TRBJ2-7; 7 bases align to TRBD1. Trimming removed 8 bases from V and 3 bases from J; junction bases left unmatched: 4. CDR3 size: 12 residues. Germline V gene lookup returns CDR1 SEHNR and CDR2 FQNEAQ (reference sequence). The CDR3 region has the DNA TGTGCCAGCGGGGGACAGAACTACGAGCAGTACTTC. Residues: CASGGQNYEQYF.

The V gene is TRBV10-2, the J gene TRBJ2-5, with a possible D match to TRBD1 (5 bases). The ends were cut back, 4 bases at V and 5 bases at J, with 8 bases in the middle. Germline V gives CDR1 WSHSY, CDR2 SAAADI. The CDR3 contains 12 residues. CDR3 amino acids: CASSGQYETQYF. CDR3 DNA sequence: TGCGCCAGCAGTGGACAGTACGAGACCCAGTACTTC.

The V gene is TRBV11-2, the J gene TRBJ2-3; TRBD2 agrees at 9 bases. The trim removed 5 bases at V and 6 bases at J, leaving 9 bases unmatched. Germline loops: CDR1 SGHAT, CDR2 FQNNGV. The CDR3 runs 15 residues. The CDR3 DNA follows: TGTGCCAGCAGCCTCGGCCTGCGGGGGGGCGATACGCAGTATTTT. As protein: CASSLGLRGGDTQYF. Complete variable domain (other parts from reference TRBV11-2 and TRBJ2-3): EAGVAQSPRYKIIEKRQSVAFWCNPISGHATLYWYQQILGQGPKLLIQFQNNGVVDDSQLPKDRFSAERLKGVDSTLKIQPAKLEDSAVYLCASSLGLRGGDTQYFGPGTRLTVL.

The genes are TRBV7-2 and TRBJ1-2, with D perhaps TRBD1 (5 bases). V was shortened by 4 bases and J by 4 bases, with 10 bases between the two germline ends. Germline CDR1 and CDR2: SGHTA and FQGNSA. CDR3 length: 13 amino acids. The CDR3 region has the DNA TGTGCCAGCAGCTCCGGGACCCTCTATGGCTACACCTTC. Protein: CASSSGTLYGYTF.

The rearrangement joins TRBV27 to TRBJ2-4, with a weak D call TRBD1 (5 bases). Germline assignment: CDR1 MNHEY and CDR2 SMNVEV (reference sequence). Trimming stripped 4 bases from V and 4 bases from J, with 14 bases between. CDR3 length: 15 residues. The CDR3 coding sequence is TGTGCCAGCAGTTCCCCCTCCCGACAGAAAAACATTCAGTACTTC. Translating it yields CASSSPSRQKNIQYF.

This chain uses TRBV5-1 with TRBJ1-1, with 7 bases identical to TRBD1. With 0 bases clipped from V and 10 bases from J, the junction kept 18 bases outside the gene matches. Per the germline V gene, CDR1 is SGHRS and CDR2 is YFSETQ. CDR3 length: 17 amino acids. The CDR3 DNA reads as TGCGCCAGCAGCTTGGTGAGGGGGCTAAAATACGGAAGGGGAGCTTTCTTT. Protein product: CASSLVRGLKYGRGAFF.

The chain combines TRBV5-6 with TRBJ2-2, with 14 bases fitting TRBD2. With 4 bases clipped from V and 3 bases from J, the junction kept 5 bases outside the gene matches. The CDR3 contains 17 residues. The germline V gene has CDR1 SGHDT and CDR2 YYEEEE. CDR3 protein: CASSPGLAGVYTGELFF. Written as DNA, the CDR3 is TGTGCCAGCAGCCCGGGACTAGCGGGGGTGTACACCGGGGAGCTGTTTTTT.

The chain joins TRBV3-1 (or the pseudogene TRBV3-2) to TRBJ2-1, with 7 bases identical to TRBD1. Germline V CDR1 and CDR2: LGHDT, YNNKEL (reference sequence). The CDR3 extends over 14 amino acids. V shed 2 bases and J 8 bases; nucleotides not matched to a gene: 6. The CDR3 region has the DNA TGTGCCAGCAGCCAATTCTCTAGGGGGCATGAGCAGTTCTTC. Its translation is CASSQFSRGHEQFF.

The V call is TRBV5-1, the J call TRBJ2-7; TRBD2 is a possible D gene (7 bases). The V end was cut by 4 bases, the J end by 5 bases, with 19 bases between. From germline, CDR1 is SGHRS and CDR2 YFSETQ. The CDR3 runs to 15 residues. This CDR3 is CASSLPRGGEDEQYF. CDR3 DNA: TGCGCCAGCAGCCTCCCCCGCGGGGGCGAGGACGAGCAGTACTTC.

This chain links TRBV5-1 with TRBJ2-7; either TRBD1 or TRBD2 may supply D (5 bases each). Germline V CDR1 and CDR2: SGHRS, YFSETQ. Trimming removed 4 bases at V and 2 bases at J, with 10 bases between. This CDR3 region has 13 residues. The CDR3 DNA reads as TGCGCCAGCAGCGACGGGGCGACCTACGAGCAGTACTTC. It codes for CASSDGATYEQYF.

The chain has TRBV6-5 and TRBJ1-1; D not certain. Germline assignment: CDR1 MNHEY and CDR2 SVGAGI. Trimming removed 7 bases at V and 1 base at J, with 10 bases between. This CDR3 has 13 amino acids. In DNA form, the CDR3 reads TGTGCCAGCATGACACCGGGGAACACTGAAGCTTTCTTT. Its translation is CASMTPGNTEAFF.

The chain carries TRBV28 and TRBJ2-1, with D possibly called TRBD1 or TRBD2 (7 bases each). The V gene lost 7 bases and the J gene lost 8 bases, with 18 bases spanning the gap. The V gene's germline CDR1 is MDHEN and CDR2 SYDVKM. The CDR3 runs to 14 residues. The CDR3 nucleotides are TGTGCCAGCACCCTTCAGGGGGGGCTGGATGAGCAGTTCTTC. Its translation: CASTLQGGLDEQFF.

V gene TRBV6-5 combines with J gene TRBJ1-5; 8 bases map to TRBD1. J was trimmed by 5 bases and V by 5 bases; bases with no gene match: 8. The CDR3 contains 15 residues. The germline V gene encodes CDR1 MNHEY and CDR2 SVGAGI. The CDR3 region is CASSPLGQGDQPQHF. The CDR3 nucleotides are TGTGCCAGCAGTCCCCTTGGACAGGGAGATCAGCCCCAGCATTTT.

The chain employs TRBV5-1 and TRBJ2-7, with 8 bases that match TRBD1. Trimming removed 0 bases from V and 3 bases from J; junction bases left unmatched: 11. This CDR3 comprises 17 residues. The V gene's germline CDR1 is SGHRS and CDR2 YFSETQ. The CDR3 is CASSLGQGLKPYYEQYF. CDR3 bases: TGCGCCAGCAGCTTGGGACAGGGGTTGAAGCCCTACTACGAGCAGTACTTC.

This clone came up a few times. V is TRBV6-5 and J is TRBJ1-2; 10 bases map to TRBD1. In germline, CDR1 is MNHEY, CDR2 SVGAGI. Trimming removed 2 bases from V and 7 bases from J; junction bases left unmatched: 10. The CDR3 extends over 16 amino acids. CDR3 nucleotide sequence: TGTGCCAGCAGTTACGGCCGGGGACAGGGGCTTCGTGGCTACACCTTC. Its protein product is CASSYGRGQGLRGYTF.

The chain is built from TRBV7-3 and TRBJ2-3, with TRBD2 matching 8 bases. The germline CDR1 and CDR2 sequences are SGHTA and FQGTGA. The CDR3 runs 15 residues. J lost 2 bases, V lost 7 bases, and 8 bases had no gene match. The CDR3 sequence is CASTPGGRFTDTQYF. The CDR3 DNA is TGTGCCAGCACCCCGGGGGGGAGATTCACAGATACGCAGTATTTT.

The gene calls are TRBV7-9 and TRBJ1-1; D gene unclear. The CDR3 is 14 residues long. Trimming removed 1 base at V and 2 bases at J, with 8 bases between. Germline CDR1 and CDR2: SEHNR and FQNEAQ (reference sequence). CDR3 residues: CASSLGSVNTEAFF. The CDR3 nucleotides read TGTGCCAGCAGCTTAGGCTCCGTTAACACTGAAGCTTTCTTT.

The V and J genes are TRBV2 and TRBJ2-5; TRBD1 or TRBD2 may be the D gene (6 bases each). V was clipped by 8 bases and J by 5 bases, with 18 bases between them. Germline CDR1 SNHLY, CDR2 FYNNEI. The CDR3 is made up of 14 amino acids. The DNA for the CDR3 is TGTGCCAGCGGACTAACAGGGTCGGGGGAGACCCAGTACTTC. Its protein is CASGLTGSGETQYF. The whole variable domain, remainder taken from reference TRBV2 and TRBJ2-5, is EPEVTQTPSHQVTQMGQEVILRCVPISNHLYFYWYRQILGQKVEFLVSFYNNEISEKSEIFDDQFSVERPDGSNFTLKIRSTKLEDSAMYFCASGLTGSGETQYFGPGTRLLVL.

This clone was counted a single time. The chain employs TRBV3-1 (or the pseudogene TRBV3-2) and TRBJ1-5, with TRBD1 as a possible D gene (6 bases). V lost 1 base and J lost 3, with 7 bases in between. CDR3 length: 14 residues. Germline V lookup: CDR1 LGHDT, CDR2 YNNKEL (reference sequence). The CDR3 is CASSQAGANQPQHF. For the CDR3, the DNA is TGTGCCAGCAGCCAAGCAGGGGCCAATCAGCCCCAGCATTTT.

The gene calls are TRBV11-2 and TRBJ2-3; D is unclear. Germline CDR1 is SGHAT and CDR2 is FQNNGV. V shed 1 base and J shed 7 bases, with 3 bases lying between them. This CDR3 is 11 amino acids long. The CDR3 loop is CASSLVNTQYF. The CDR3 DNA is TGTGCCAGCAGCTTAGTTAATACGCAGTATTTT.